This T cell receptor (beta chain) derives from a study of T cell responses to AZD1222 COVID-19 vaccine. General study findings and limits: Among those given AZD1222, only 6 or 7 were seropositive at baseline.

This table comes from immunoSEQ multiplex PCR, and its TCRdb copy is limited to in-frame clones, with some not included. The table records 55,000 to 75,000 clones, roughly 90% of them present only once. On this clone: What it recognizes is unknown.

Germline CDR1 reads SGHTA; CDR2 reads FQGNSA. V was pared by 8 bases and J by 7 bases, with 13 bases of the junction left unmatched. CDR3 length equals 15 residues. The receptor comes from an adult in good health. J is TRBJ2-1 and V is TRBV7-2; 8 bases map to TRBD2. The starting material was peripheral blood, obtained on day 0 of AZD1222 vaccination. CDR3 nucleotide sequence: TGTGCCAGCTCGGGAGGGGAAAGGTTTAGAAATGAGCAGTTCTTC. The encoded protein is CASSGGERFRNEQFF.